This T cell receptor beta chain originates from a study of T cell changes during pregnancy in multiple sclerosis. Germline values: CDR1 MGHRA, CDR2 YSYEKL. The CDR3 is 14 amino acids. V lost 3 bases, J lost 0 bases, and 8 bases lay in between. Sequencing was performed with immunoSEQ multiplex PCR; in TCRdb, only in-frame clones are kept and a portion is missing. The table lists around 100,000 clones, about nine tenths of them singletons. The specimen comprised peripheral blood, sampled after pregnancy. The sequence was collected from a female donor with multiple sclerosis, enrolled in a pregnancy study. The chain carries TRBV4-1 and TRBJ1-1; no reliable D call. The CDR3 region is CASSHTPLNTEAFF. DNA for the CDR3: TGCGCCAGCAGCCATACACCTTTGAACACTGAAGCTTTCTTT.